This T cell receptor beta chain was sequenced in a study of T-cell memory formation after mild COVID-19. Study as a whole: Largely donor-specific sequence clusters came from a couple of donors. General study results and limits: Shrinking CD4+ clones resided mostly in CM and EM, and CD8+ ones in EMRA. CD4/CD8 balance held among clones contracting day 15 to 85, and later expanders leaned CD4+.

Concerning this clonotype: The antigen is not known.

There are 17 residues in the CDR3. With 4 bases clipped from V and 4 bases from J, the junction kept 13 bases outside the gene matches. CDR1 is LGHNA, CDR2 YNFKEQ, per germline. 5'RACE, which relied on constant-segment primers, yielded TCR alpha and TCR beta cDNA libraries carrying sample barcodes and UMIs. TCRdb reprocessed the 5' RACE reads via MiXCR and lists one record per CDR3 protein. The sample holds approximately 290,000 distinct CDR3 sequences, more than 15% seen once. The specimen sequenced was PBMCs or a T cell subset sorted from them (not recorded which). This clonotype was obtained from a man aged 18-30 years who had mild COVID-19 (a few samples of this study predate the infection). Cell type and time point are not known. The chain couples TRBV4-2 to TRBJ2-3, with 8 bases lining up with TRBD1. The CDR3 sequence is CASSLEGRQGLADTQYF. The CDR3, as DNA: TGTGCCAGCAGCCTAGAGGGAAGACAGGGGCTCGCAGATACGCAGTATTTT.